The 24 T cell receptor beta chains below come from one sample, sequenced in a study of CD8+CD57+ T cells in acquired aplastic anemia listed by TCRdb under 2018. The instrument given in TCRdb is Illumina HiSeq 2000. Profiling of TCR beta VDJ combinations and CDR3 sequences used genomic DNA as the template. Starting from the raw public reads, TCRdb applied fastp trimming at Q25, assembled clones with MiXCR and retained in-frame beta chains. Rows are unified per CDR3 protein, each entry keeping the most common DNA and genes. The sample has roughly 220,000 distinct CDR3 sequences on record, 65% of them singletons. Of the sample, about 60% falls within the top ten clones. Patients chosen for sequencing had shown expansion of CD8+CD57+ cells by flow cytometry. The source material was sorted CD4+, CD8+, or CD8+CD57+ T cells (not recorded which) from PBMCs. These TCRs come from a human donor with aplastic anemia.

This clonotype has a count of ten or more. The chain recombines TRBV24-1 with TRBJ2-2; TRBD1 matches 9 bases. This CDR3 contains 17 residues. Germline lookup yields CDR1 KGHDR and CDR2 SFDVKD. Trimming took 3 bases from V and 3 from J; bases not matched to a gene: 7. For the CDR3, the DNA is TGTGCCACCAGTGATGCCGGGACAGGGTTGGACACCGGGGAGCTGTTTTTT. It is translated as CATSDAGTGLDTGELFF.

V and J are TRBV9 and TRBJ2-3; no definite D call. V lost 4 bases, J lost 6 bases, and 9 bases lay in between. The germline V gene has CDR1 SGDLS and CDR2 YYNGEE. The CDR3 totals 12 residues. CDR3 sequence: CASSLARDTQYF. As DNA, the CDR3 is TGTGCCAGCAGCTTGGCCAGGGATACGCAGTATTTT.

This chain connects TRBV7-3 to TRBJ1-6; D uncertain. This CDR3 spans 14 amino acids. Germline CDR1 reads SGHTA; CDR2 reads FQGTGA. Trimming pared 2 bases from V and 9 bases from J, leaving 11 bases between. This CDR3 is CASSLGVVGSPLHF. In nucleotides, the CDR3 is TGTGCCAGCAGCTTAGGGGTCGTTGGTTCACCCCTCCACTTT.

This clonotype has ten or more counts. The gene calls are TRBV12-3 or TRBV12-4 and TRBJ2-1; a weak D match, TRBD1 (6 bases). The CDR3 totals 13 residues. The V end lost 4 bases, the J end lost 9 bases, and 13 bases lay between the germline ends. CDR3 DNA: TGTGCCAGCAGTTCGCACAGGGCCGGTGAGCAGTTCTTC. This translates into CASSSHRAGEQFF.

The J gene is TRBJ1-4, the V gene TRBV20-1; the D gene is possibly TRBD1 (6 bases). Germline assignment: CDR1 DFQATT and CDR2 SNEGSKA (reference sequence). V lost 3 bases to trimming and J lost 8 bases, with 13 bases between them. This CDR3 comprises 13 residues. Here the CDR3 reads CSASRGAREKLFF. The CDR3 region has the DNA TGCAGTGCTAGTCGGGGGGCGCGGGAAAAACTGTTTTTT.

V is TRBV20-1 and J is TRBJ1-1; D remains unclear. The CDR3 spans 15 residues. The V gene lost 0 bases and the J gene lost 1 base, with 12 bases spanning the gap. Germline V CDR1 and CDR2: DFQATT, SNEGSKA (reference sequence). Written as DNA, the CDR3 is TGCAGTGCTAGAGATCTCCGCAGGCCGAACACTGAAGCTTTCTTT. Encoded protein: CSARDLRRPNTEAFF.

This chain joins TRBV20-1 and TRBJ2-1; 9 bases are shared with TRBD2. Germline CDR1 is DFQATT and CDR2 is SNEGSKA (reference sequence). The length of the CDR3 is 14 residues. V trimming: 1 base; J trimming: 5 bases; junction bases outside the gene matches: 3. The CDR3, as DNA: TGCAGTGCTAGAGTGGCGGGAGGGGACAATGAGCAGTTCTTC. Protein product: CSARVAGGDNEQFF.

The chain has TRBV25-1 and TRBJ1-1, with TRBD1 matching 8 bases. Germline V gives CDR1 MGHDK, CDR2 SYGVNS. The CDR3 has 13 residues. Trimming removed 5 bases from V and 4 bases from J; junction bases left unmatched: 3. The CDR3 nucleotides are TGTGCCAGCAGTTATCAGGGGGCCACTGAAGCTTTCTTT. Residues: CASSYQGATEAFF.

The rearrangement uses TRBV7-9 and TRBJ1-1, with D possibly TRBD1 on 6 matching bases. Germline CDR1 is SEHNR and CDR2 is FQNEAQ (reference sequence). Trimming stripped 4 bases from V and 5 bases from J, with 11 bases between. The CDR3 consists of 13 residues. The CDR3, as DNA: TGTGCCAGCAGCTCGAACACAGGGACTGAAGCTTTCTTT. It specifies CASSSNTGTEAFF. Full variable domain (outside the CDR3, taken from reference TRBV7-9 and TRBJ1-1): DTGVSQNPRHKITKRGQNVTFRCDPISEHNRLYWYRQTLGQGPEFLTYFQNEAQLEKSRLLSDRFSAERPKGSFSTLEIQRTEQGDSAMYLCASSSNTGTEAFFGQGTRLTVV.

This clonotype was recorded a few times. The J gene is TRBJ1-1, the V gene TRBV10-2; TRBD1 agrees at 8 bases. CDR3 length: 15 amino acids. The V gene end was trimmed by 6 bases and the J gene end by 1 base; junction bases not matched to a gene: 7. The germline V gene encodes CDR1 WSHSY and CDR2 SAAADI. DNA for the CDR3: TGCGCCAGCAGAGGAAGGGACAGGCCGAACACTGAAGCTTTCTTT. This codes for CASRGRDRPNTEAFF.

V is TRBV7-3 and J is TRBJ1-1; D remains unclear. Germline V gives CDR1 SGHTA, CDR2 FQGTGA. The CDR3 has 13 amino acids. Trimming left V 1 base short and J 3 bases short, with 6 bases between. CDR3 nucleotides: TGTGCCAGCAGCTTAAGGCGGGACACTGAAGCTTTCTTT. This codes for CASSLRRDTEAFF.

At least ten counts were recorded for this clonotype. This chain links TRBV18 with TRBJ1-2, with 7 bases that match TRBD1. This CDR3 has 14 residues. CDR1 and CDR2 from the germline V gene are KGHSH and LQKENI. V trimming: 3 bases; J trimming: 3 bases; junction bases outside the gene matches: 4. CDR3 in DNA: TGTGCCAGCTCACCCGGAGGGGGCGACTATGGCTACACCTTC. It codes for CASSPGGGDYGYTF.

CDR3 DNA: TGTGCCAGCACCAGTTTGAGTCGGGACACTGAAGCTTTCTTT. Translation: CASTSLSRDTEAFF. The chain couples TRBV9 to TRBJ1-1; D gene ambiguous. Per the germline V gene, CDR1 is SGDLS and CDR2 is YYNGEE. The V end lost 6 bases, the J end lost 3 bases, and 15 bases lay between the germline ends. This CDR3 has 14 residues.

The rearrangement joins TRBV4-1 to TRBJ1-2; TRBD1 matches 7 bases. This CDR3 has 17 amino acids. Germline assignment: CDR1 MGHRA and CDR2 YSYEKL. Germline trimming cut 2 bases from V and 6 bases from J; bases unmatched to any gene: 15. This CDR3 reads CASSQSGLWQGEDGYTF. DNA for the CDR3: TGCGCCAGCAGCCAATCAGGGCTGTGGCAGGGGGAGGATGGCTACACCTTC.

A word on this clonotype: A read error may produce the germline difference seen at one junction end. The rearrangement joins TRBV6-5 to TRBJ1-1; TRBD1 agrees at 7 bases. Per germline, CDR1 MNHEY and CDR2 SVGAGI. This CDR3 has 17 amino acids. The chain's CDR3 is CAISAYYGTVMNTEAFF. The DNA for the CDR3 is TGTGCCATCAGTGCATACTACGGGACAGTCATGAACACTGAAGCTTTCTTT.

The J gene is TRBJ2-1, the V gene TRBV15; 10 bases fit TRBD2. Looked up from germline, CDR1 is LNHNV and CDR2 is YYDKDF (reference sequence). J gave up 6 bases and V 3 bases, and 8 bases lay outside the gene matches. CDR3 length: 16 amino acids. CDR3 sequence (DNA): TGTGCCACCAGCAGCGCCAGGAGCGGGGGGGCCAATGAGCAGTTCTTC. This encodes CATSSARSGGANEQFF.

This chain links TRBV7-2 with TRBJ1-1; the D gene is possibly TRBD1 (6 bases). This CDR3 spans 15 amino acids. Trimming took 6 bases from V and 5 from J, leaving 19 bases between them. Germline CDR1 SGHTA, CDR2 FQGNSA. CDR3 nucleotide sequence: TGTGCCAGCAGTCCAGAACAGGGAAGAGGGACTGAAGCTTTCTTT. Translated, it gives CASSPEQGRGTEAFF.

This chain uses TRBV15 with TRBJ1-2; the match to TRBD1 covers 7 bases. Trimming took 0 bases from V and 7 from J; bases not matched to a gene: 11. The CDR3 has 16 residues. Germline values: CDR1 LNHNV, CDR2 YYDKDF (reference sequence). CDR3 sequence (DNA): TGTGCCACCAGCAGAGATCAGCCGGGACAGTCAACTGGCTACACCTTC. It encodes CATSRDQPGQSTGYTF.

This clonotype was seen just once. The chain couples TRBV12-3 or TRBV12-4 to TRBJ1-5, with TRBD1 as a possible D gene (5 bases). The CDR3 sequence is 12 residues long. Trimming stripped 5 bases from V and 5 bases from J, with 7 bases between. This CDR3 is CASSRGDQPQHF. CDR3 nucleotide sequence: TGTGCCAGCAGTCGAGGGGATCAGCCCCAGCATTTT.

The chain recombines TRBV5-1 with TRBJ2-7; 9 positions match TRBD2. The junction had 14 bases not matched to a gene; V was cut back by 4 bases and J by 3 bases. CDR1 is SGHRS and CDR2 is YFSETQ in the germline V gene. The CDR3 covers 17 residues. The CDR3 region is CASSVGTSSLKGYEQYF. CDR3 in DNA: TGCGCCAGCAGCGTGGGGACTAGCTCCTTGAAGGGCTACGAGCAGTACTTC.

This clonotype was counted only a few times. The chain uses TRBV7-9 and TRBJ2-7; D is possibly TRBD1 (6 bases). The CDR3 is 15 residues long. Germline loops: CDR1 SEHNR, CDR2 FQNEAQ (reference sequence). V was shortened by 5 bases and J by 0 bases, with 14 bases between the two germline ends. The CDR3 reads CASSPGQPSSYEQYF. The CDR3 bases are TGTGCCAGCAGCCCAGGACAGCCGAGCTCCTACGAGCAGTACTTC.

The genes are TRBV24-1 and TRBJ2-3, with TRBD2 matching 8 bases. Trimming cost V 2 bases and J 3 bases; bases outside gene matches: 6. The CDR3 has 16 residues. Per the germline V gene, CDR1 is KGHDR and CDR2 is SFDVKD. The CDR3: CATSDSLAVNTDTQYF. The DNA of the CDR3 is TGTGCCACCAGTGATTCACTAGCGGTAAATACAGATACGCAGTATTTT.

In this sample, this clonotype turned up once. The gene calls are TRBV20-1 and TRBJ1-5; 7 nucleotides line up with TRBD1. In germline, CDR1 is DFQATT, CDR2 SNEGSKA (reference sequence). The J segment lost 0 bases and the V segment lost 1 base, leaving 3 bases of the junction unmatched. The CDR3 covers 15 residues. CDR3: CSARGNRGSNQPQHF. Here the CDR3 DNA reads TGCAGTGCTAGAGGGAACAGGGGTAGCAATCAGCCCCAGCATTTT.

This clonotype was observed many times. The genes are TRBV6-4 and TRBJ1-2; D unclear. Germline CDR1 and CDR2: MRHNA and SNTAGT. The CDR3 is 11 amino acids. V was clipped by 8 bases and J by 2 bases, with 6 bases between them. The CDR3 DNA is TGTGCCAGCCCCCCAAACTATGGCTACACCTTC. As protein: CASPPNYGYTF.